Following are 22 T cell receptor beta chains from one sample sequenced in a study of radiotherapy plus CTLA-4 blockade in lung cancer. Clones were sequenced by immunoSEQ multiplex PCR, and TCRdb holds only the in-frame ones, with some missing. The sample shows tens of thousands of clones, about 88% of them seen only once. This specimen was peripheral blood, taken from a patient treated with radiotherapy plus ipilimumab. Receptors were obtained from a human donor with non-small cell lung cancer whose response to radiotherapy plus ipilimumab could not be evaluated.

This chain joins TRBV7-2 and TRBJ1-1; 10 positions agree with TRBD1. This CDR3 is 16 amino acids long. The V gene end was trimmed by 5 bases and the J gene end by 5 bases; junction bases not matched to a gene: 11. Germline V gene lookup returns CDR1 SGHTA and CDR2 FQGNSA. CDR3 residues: CASSLRRDRGATEAFF. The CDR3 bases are TGTGCCAGCAGCCTAAGACGGGACAGGGGAGCGACTGAAGCTTTCTTT.

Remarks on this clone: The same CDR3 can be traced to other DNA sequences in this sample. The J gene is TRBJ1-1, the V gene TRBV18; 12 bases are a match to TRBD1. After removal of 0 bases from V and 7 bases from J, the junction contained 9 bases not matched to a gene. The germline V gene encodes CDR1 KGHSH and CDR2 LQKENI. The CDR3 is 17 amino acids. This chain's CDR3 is CASSPPLGQGATGEAFF. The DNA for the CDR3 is TGTGCCAGCTCACCACCGCTGGGACAGGGGGCGACCGGTGAAGCTTTCTTT.

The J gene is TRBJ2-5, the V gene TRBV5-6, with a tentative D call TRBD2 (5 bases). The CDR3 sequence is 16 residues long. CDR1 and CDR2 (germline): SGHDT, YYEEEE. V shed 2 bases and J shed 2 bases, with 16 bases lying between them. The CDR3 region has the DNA TGTGCCAGCAGCTTCTCTGTTGGGAGCGGACAAGAGACCCAGTACTTC. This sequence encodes CASSFSVGSGQETQYF.

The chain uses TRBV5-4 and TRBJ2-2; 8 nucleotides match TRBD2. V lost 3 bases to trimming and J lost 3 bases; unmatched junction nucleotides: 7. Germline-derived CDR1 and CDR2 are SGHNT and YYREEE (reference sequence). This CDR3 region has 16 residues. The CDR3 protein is CASSSNGRVDTGELFF. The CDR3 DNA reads TGTGCCAGCAGCTCTAACGGGAGGGTCGACACCGGGGAGCTGTTTTTT.

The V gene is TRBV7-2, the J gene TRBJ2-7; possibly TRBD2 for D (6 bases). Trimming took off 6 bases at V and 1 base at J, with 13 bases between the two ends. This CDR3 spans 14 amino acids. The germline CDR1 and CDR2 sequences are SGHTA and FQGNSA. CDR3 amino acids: CASSRSGRSYEQYF. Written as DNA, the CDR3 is TGTGCCAGCAGTCGAAGCGGGCGTTCCTACGAGCAGTACTTC.

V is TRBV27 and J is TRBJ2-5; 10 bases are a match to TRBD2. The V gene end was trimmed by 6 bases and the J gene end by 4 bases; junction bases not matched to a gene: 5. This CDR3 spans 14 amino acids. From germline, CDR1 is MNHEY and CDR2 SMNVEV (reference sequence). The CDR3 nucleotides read TGTGCCAGCAGGCTAGCGGGAGTCGGAGAGACCCAGTACTTC. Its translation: CASRLAGVGETQYF.

Written as DNA, the CDR3 is TGTGCCAGCAGTCCGTTACCCGGGACAGGGGGCTACGAGCAGTACTTC. Encoded protein: CASSPLPGTGGYEQYF. The chain uses TRBV28 and TRBJ2-7; TRBD1 aligns across 11 bases. CDR1 is MDHEN and CDR2 is SYDVKM in the germline V gene. The trim removed 5 bases at V and 3 bases at J, leaving 9 bases unmatched. CDR3 size: 16 residues. Full variable domain (rest looked up from reference TRBV28 and TRBJ2-7): DVKVTQSSRYLVKRTGEKVFLECVQDMDHENMFWYRQDPGLGLRLIYFSYDVKMKEKGDIPEGYSVSREKKERFSLILESASTNQTSMYLCASSPLPGTGGYEQYFGPGTRLTVT.

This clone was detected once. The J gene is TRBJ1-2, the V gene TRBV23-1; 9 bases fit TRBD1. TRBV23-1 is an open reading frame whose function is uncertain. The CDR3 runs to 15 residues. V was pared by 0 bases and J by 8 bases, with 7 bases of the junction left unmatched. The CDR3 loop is CASSQSPGTGSGYTF. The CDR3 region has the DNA TGCGCCAGCAGTCAATCCCCGGGGACAGGGTCCGGCTACACCTTC.

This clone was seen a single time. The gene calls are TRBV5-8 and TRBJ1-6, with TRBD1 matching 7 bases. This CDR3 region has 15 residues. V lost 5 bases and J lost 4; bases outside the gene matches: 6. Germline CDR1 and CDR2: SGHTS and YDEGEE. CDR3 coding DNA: TGTGCCAGCAGACTGAAGGGACAGTATAATTCACCCCTCCACTTT. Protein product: CASRLKGQYNSPLHF.

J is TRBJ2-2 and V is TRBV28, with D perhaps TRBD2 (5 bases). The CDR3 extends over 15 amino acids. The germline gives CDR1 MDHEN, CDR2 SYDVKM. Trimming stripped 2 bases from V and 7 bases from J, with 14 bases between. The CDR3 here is CASSLGSLRVGELFF. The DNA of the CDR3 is TGTGCCAGCAGTTTAGGGAGCCTCAGAGTCGGGGAGCTGTTTTTT.

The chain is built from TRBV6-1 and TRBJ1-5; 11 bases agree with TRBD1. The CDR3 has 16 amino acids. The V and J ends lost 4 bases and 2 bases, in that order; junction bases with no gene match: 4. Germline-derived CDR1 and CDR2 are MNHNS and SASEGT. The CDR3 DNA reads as TGTGCCAGCAGTGTCGGACAGGGGGCAGGCAATCAGCCCCAGCATTTT. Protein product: CASSVGQGAGNQPQHF.

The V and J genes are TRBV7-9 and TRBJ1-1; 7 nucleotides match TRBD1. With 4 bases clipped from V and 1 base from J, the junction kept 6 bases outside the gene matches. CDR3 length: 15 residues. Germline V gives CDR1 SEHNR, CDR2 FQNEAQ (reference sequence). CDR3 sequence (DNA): TGTGCCAGCAGCTCCCACAGGGGACCGAACACTGAAGCTTTCTTT. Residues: CASSSHRGPNTEAFF.

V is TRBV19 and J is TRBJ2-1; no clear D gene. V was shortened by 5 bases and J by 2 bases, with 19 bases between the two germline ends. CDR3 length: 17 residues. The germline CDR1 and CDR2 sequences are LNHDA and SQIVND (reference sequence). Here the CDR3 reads CASSELGSSRTYNEQFF. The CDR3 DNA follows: TGTGCCAGTAGTGAGCTGGGCAGCTCCCGCACCTACAATGAGCAGTTCTTC.

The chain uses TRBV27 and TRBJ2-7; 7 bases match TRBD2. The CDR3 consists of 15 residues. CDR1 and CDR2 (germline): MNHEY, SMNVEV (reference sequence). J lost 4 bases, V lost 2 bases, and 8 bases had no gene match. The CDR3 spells CASSLRASGVYEQYF. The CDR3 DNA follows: TGTGCCAGCAGTTTACGGGCTAGCGGAGTATACGAGCAGTACTTC.

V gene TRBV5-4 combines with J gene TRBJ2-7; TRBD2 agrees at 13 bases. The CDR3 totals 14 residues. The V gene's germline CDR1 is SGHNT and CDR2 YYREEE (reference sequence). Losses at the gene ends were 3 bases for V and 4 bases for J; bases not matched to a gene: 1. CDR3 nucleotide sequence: TGTGCCAGCAGCTCGGGACTAGCGGGATACGAGCAGTACTTC. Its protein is CASSSGLAGYEQYF.

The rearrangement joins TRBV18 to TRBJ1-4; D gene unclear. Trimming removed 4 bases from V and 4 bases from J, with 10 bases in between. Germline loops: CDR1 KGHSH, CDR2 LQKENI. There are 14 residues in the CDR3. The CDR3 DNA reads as TGTGCCAGCTCACAAAGGGCGGGTAATGAAAAACTGTTTTTT. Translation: CASSQRAGNEKLFF.

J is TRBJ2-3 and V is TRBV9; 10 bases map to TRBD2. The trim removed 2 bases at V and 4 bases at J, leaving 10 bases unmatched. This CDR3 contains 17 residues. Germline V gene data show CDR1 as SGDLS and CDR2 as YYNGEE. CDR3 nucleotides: TGTGCCAGCAGCGTTTTCCCAAGCGGGGGGGCTCCAGATACGCAGTATTTT. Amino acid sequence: CASSVFPSGGAPDTQYF.

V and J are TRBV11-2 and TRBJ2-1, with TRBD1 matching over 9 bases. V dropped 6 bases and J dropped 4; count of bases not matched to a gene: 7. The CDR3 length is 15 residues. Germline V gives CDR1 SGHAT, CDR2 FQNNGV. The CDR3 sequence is CASRPGQGFYNEQFF. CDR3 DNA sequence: TGTGCCAGCAGACCGGGACAGGGATTTTACAATGAGCAGTTCTTC.

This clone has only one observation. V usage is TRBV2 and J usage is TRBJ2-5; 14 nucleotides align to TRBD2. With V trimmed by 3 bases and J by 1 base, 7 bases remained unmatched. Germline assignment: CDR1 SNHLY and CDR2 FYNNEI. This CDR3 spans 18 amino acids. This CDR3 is CASSEIGGLAGAQETQYF. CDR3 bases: TGTGCCAGCAGTGAGATTGGGGGACTAGCGGGGGCCCAAGAGACCCAGTACTTC. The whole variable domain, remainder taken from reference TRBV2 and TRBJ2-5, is EPEVTQTPSHQVTQMGQEVILRCVPISNHLYFYWYRQILGQKVEFLVSFYNNEISEKSEIFDDQFSVERPDGSNFTLKIRSTKLEDSAMYFCASSEIGGLAGAQETQYFGPGTRLLVL.

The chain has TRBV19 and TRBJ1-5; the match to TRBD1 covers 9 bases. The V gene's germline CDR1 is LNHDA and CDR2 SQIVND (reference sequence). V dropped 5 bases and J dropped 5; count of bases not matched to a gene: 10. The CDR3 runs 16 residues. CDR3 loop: CASSRDRGFDDQPQHF. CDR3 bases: TGTGCCAGTAGTCGCGACAGGGGGTTCGACGATCAGCCCCAGCATTTT.

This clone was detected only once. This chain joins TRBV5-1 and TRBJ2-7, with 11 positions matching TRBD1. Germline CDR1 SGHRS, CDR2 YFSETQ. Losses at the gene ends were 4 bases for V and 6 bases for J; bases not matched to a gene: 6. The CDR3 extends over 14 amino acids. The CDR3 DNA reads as TGCGCCAGCAGCCACGGAGGGACAGGGGGCGAGCAGTACTTC. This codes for CASSHGGTGGEQYF.

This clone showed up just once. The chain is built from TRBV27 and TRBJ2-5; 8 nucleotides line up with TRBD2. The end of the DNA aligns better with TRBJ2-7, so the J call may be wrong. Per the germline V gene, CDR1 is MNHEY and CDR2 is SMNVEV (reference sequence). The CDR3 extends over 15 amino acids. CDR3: CASSLKRGSSYEQYF. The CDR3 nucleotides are TGTGCCAGCAGTCTAAAGCGGGGGAGCTCCTACGAGCAGTACTTC.